Presented here are 7 T cell receptor beta chains from one specimen sequenced in a study of blood T cell repertoires in COVID-19. Some clones are missing from TCRdb's copy, which holds only in-frame ones; the method was immunoSEQ multiplex PCR. The data contain under 150,000 clones, about 84% of them seen just once; the ten biggest clones take up 8.8%. Sample: peripheral blood. Every receptor here comes from a woman of 80 years or more in a cohort sampled during active or convalescent COVID-19.

V usage is TRBV5-1 and J usage is TRBJ1-1, with a possible D match to TRBD1 (6 bases). The germline V gene encodes CDR1 SGHRS and CDR2 YFSETQ. V was pared by 2 bases and J by 0 bases, with 11 bases between. The CDR3 is 15 amino acids. This CDR3 is CASSLFAGVNTEAFF. The CDR3 DNA is TGCGCCAGCAGCTTATTTGCAGGGGTGAACACTGAAGCTTTCTTT.

The chain couples TRBV19 to TRBJ2-7; D is possibly TRBD1 (5 bases). Trimming removed 3 bases at V and 0 bases at J, with 9 bases between. The CDR3 is 14 amino acids. Germline V gene lookup returns CDR1 LNHDA and CDR2 SQIVND (reference sequence). The DNA for the CDR3 is TGTGCCAGTAGTATGGTACAGGACTCCTACGAGCAGTACTTC. Translated: CASSMVQDSYEQYF.

This rearrangement joins TRBV6-2 or TRBV6-3 to TRBJ1-2; D is perhaps TRBD1 (5 bases). Germline V gene sequence: CDR1 MNHEY, CDR2 SVGEGT. This CDR3 has 14 amino acids. Between the trimmed V and J ends, which lost 4 bases and 4 bases, there was a span of 13 bases. The DNA of the CDR3 is TGTGCCAGCAGTTTCTGGGGCGCTAGCTATGGCTACACCTTC. Protein: CASSFWGASYGYTF.

J is TRBJ1-1 and V is TRBV11-3, with D uncertain. The CDR3 consists of 15 residues. V gave up 0 bases and J gave up 1 base, with 9 bases separating them. In germline, CDR1 is SGHNT, CDR2 YENEEA. For the CDR3, the DNA is TGTGCCAGCAGCTTAGAGGGTACAGCGAACACTGAAGCTTTCTTT. Its translation is CASSLEGTANTEAFF.

This clone was counted a single time. The rearrangement joins TRBV6-5 to TRBJ1-6; 8 bases map to TRBD1. The CDR3 consists of 15 residues. Germline V gene data show CDR1 as MNHEY and CDR2 as SVGAGI. J lost 10 bases, V lost 6 bases, and 11 bases had no gene match. The CDR3 protein is CASRLDRGDRSPLHF. The CDR3 DNA follows: TGTGCCAGCAGGCTCGACAGGGGTGATAGGTCACCCCTCCACTTT.

V gene TRBV2 combines with J gene TRBJ1-1, with 9 nucleotides matching TRBD1. Germline lookup yields CDR1 SNHLY and CDR2 FYNNEI. The junction had 15 bases not matched to a gene; V was cut back by 8 bases and J by 11 bases. The length of the CDR3 is 14 residues. CDR3 coding DNA: TGTGCCAGCTCCCCGGGACAGGGTTACCGCCGGGCTTTCTTT. Its translation is CASSPGQGYRRAFF.

Comments on this clone: The junction departs from the called germline gene at one end, perhaps through a read error. The chain combines TRBV7-7 with TRBJ1-6, with 7 bases matching TRBD1. The germline CDR1 and CDR2 sequences are SSHAT and FNYEAQ (reference sequence). The CDR3 contains 19 residues. The CDR3 nucleotides read TGTGCTAGCAGCTTCCGGGACCGGGCGACGGCCAGGGGGGATTCACCCCTCCACTTT. This translates into CASSFRDRATARGDSPLHF.